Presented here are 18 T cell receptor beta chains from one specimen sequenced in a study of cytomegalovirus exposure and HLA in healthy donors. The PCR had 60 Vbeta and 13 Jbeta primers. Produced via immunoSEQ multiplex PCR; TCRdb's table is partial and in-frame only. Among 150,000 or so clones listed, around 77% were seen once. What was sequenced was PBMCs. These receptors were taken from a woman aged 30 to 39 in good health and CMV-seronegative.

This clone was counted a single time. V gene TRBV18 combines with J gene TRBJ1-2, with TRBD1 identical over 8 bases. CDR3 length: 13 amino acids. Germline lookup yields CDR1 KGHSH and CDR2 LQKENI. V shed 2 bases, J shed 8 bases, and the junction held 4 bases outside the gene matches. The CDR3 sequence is CASSPTDRGGYTF. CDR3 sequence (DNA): TGTGCCAGCTCACCAACTGACAGGGGCGGCTACACCTTC.

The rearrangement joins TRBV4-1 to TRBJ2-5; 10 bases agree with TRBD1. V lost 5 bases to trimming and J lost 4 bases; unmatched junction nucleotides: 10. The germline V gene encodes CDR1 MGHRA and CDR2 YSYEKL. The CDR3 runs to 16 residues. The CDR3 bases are TGCGCCAGCAGCGGAACTGGGACAGGGGCGGGAGAGACCCAGTACTTC. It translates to CASSGTGTGAGETQYF.

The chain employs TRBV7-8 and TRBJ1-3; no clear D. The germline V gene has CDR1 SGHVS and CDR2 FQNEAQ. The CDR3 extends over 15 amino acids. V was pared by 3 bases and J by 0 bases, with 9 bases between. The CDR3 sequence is CASSFSYLSGNTIYF. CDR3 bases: TGTGCCAGCAGCTTTTCCTATCTCTCTGGAAACACCATATATTTT.

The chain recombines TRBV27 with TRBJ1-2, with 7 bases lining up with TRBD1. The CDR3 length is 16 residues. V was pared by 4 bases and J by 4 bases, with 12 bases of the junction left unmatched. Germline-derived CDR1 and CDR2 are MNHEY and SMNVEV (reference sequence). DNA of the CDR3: TGTGCCAGCAGTTCCGGGACAGTCAGCTCCTTCTATGGCTACACCTTC. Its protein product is CASSSGTVSSFYGYTF.

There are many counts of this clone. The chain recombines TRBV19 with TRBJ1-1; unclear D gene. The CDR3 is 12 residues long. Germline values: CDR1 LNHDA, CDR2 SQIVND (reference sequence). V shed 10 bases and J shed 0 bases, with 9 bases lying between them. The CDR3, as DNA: TGTGCCACGATCGGGGTGAACACTGAAGCTTTCTTT. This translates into CATIGVNTEAFF.

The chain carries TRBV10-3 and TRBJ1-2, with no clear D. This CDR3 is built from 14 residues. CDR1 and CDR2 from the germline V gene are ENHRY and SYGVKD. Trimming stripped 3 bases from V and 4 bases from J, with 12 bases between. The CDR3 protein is CAISDGEGVYGYTF. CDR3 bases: TGTGCCATCAGTGACGGTGAGGGAGTCTATGGCTACACCTTC.

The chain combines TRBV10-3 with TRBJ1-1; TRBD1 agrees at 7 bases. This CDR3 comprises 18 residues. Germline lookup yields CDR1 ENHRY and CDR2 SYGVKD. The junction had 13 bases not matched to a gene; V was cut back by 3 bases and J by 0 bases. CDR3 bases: TGTGCCATCAGTGAAACACCAGGGGGTGGTCGAGTGAACACTGAAGCTTTCTTT. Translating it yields CAISETPGGGRVNTEAFF.

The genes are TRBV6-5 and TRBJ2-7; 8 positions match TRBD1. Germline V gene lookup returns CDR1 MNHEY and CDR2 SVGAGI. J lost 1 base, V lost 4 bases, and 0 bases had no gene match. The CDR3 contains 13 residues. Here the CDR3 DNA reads TGTGCCAGCAGTTGGGACAGGTCCTACGAGCAGTACTTC. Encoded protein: CASSWDRSYEQYF.

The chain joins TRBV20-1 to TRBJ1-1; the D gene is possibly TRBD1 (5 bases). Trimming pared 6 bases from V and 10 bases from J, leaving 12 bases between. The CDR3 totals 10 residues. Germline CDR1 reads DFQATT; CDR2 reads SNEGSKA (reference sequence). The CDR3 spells CSATGGTAFF. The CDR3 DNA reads TGCAGTGCCACTGGGGGGACAGCTTTCTTT.

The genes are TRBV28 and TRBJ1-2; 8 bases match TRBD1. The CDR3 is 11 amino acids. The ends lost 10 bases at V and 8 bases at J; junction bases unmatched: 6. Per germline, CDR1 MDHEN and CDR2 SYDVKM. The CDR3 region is CATLDRGGYTF. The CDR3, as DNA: TGTGCCACCCTCGACAGGGGAGGCTACACCTTC.

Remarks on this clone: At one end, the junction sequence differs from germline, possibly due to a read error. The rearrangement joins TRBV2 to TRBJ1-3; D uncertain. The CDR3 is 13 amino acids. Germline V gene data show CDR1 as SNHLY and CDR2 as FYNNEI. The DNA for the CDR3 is TGTGCCACCTCCCCGGAGCGGGGAAATACCATATATTTT. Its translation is CATSPERGNTIYF.

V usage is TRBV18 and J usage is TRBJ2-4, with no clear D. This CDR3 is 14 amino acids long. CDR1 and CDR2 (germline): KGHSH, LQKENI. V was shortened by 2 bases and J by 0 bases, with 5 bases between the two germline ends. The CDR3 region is CASSPEVAKNIQYF. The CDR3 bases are TGTGCCAGCTCACCAGAGGTAGCCAAAAACATTCAGTACTTC.

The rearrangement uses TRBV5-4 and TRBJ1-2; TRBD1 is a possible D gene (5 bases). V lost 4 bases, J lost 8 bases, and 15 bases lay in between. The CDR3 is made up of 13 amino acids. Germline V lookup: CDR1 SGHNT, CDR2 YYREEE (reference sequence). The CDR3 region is CASSVQGVRGYTF. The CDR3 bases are TGTGCCAGCAGCGTCCAGGGTGTCCGAGGCTACACCTTC.

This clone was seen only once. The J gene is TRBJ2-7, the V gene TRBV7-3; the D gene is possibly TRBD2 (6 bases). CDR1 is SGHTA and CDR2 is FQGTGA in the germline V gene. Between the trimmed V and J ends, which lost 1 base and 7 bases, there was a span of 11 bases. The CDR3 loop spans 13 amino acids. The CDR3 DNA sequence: TGTGCCAGCAGCTTAAACGTAGGGAGGGAGCAGTACTTC. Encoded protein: CASSLNVGREQYF.

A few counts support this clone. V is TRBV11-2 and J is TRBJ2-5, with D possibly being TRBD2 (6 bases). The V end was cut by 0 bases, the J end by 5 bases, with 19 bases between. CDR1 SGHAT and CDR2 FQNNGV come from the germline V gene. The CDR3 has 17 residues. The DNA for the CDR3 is TGTGCCAGCAGCTTAGATCGATCTTTTGGGGGGAGGGAGACCCAGTACTTC. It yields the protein CASSLDRSFGGRETQYF.

The CDR3: CASKGLAGGEDTQYF. The CDR3 bases are TGTGCCAGCAAGGGGTTGGCAGGGGGAGAAGATACGCAGTATTTT. The chain has TRBV27 and TRBJ2-3; 7 bases fit TRBD1. The V segment lost 7 bases and the J segment 5 bases; nucleotides outside the gene matches: 12. The germline CDR1 and CDR2 sequences are MNHEY and SMNVEV (reference sequence). This CDR3 contains 15 residues.

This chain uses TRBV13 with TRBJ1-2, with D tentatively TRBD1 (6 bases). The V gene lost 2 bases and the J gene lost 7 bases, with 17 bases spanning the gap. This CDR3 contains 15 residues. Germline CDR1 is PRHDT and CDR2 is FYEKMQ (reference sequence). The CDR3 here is CASSLLFGARGGYTF. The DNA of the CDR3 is TGTGCCAGCAGCTTACTGTTCGGCGCCAGGGGTGGCTACACCTTC.

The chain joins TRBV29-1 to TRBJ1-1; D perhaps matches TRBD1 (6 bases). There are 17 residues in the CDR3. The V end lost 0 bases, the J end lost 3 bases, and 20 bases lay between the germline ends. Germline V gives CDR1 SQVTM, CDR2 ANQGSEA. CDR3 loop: CSVEDRRAPGAYTEAFF. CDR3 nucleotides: TGCAGCGTTGAAGACAGGCGGGCGCCAGGGGCATACACTGAAGCTTTCTTT.